Below are 27 T cell receptor beta chains sequenced from a single sample in a study of cytomegalovirus exposure and HLA in healthy donors. Primers included in the PCR were 60 Vbeta and 13 Jbeta primers. Generated by immunoSEQ multiplex PCR, the TCRdb table keeps only in-frame clones and is missing some. This table holds around 150,000 clones. Sequences were obtained from PBMCs. The receptor source for this set is a woman in her sixties in good health and CMV-seronegative.

The J gene is TRBJ2-7, the V gene TRBV5-5; D gene unclear. Trimming removed 3 bases at V and 5 bases at J, with 9 bases between. This CDR3 has 12 amino acids. CDR1 and CDR2 from the germline V gene are SGHKS and YYEKEE (reference sequence). The CDR3: CASSSAADEQYF. The DNA of the CDR3 is TGTGCCAGCAGCTCGGCGGCAGACGAGCAGTACTTC.

The chain couples TRBV5-1 to TRBJ1-2; D is unresolved. This CDR3 is built from 14 residues. Germline CDR1 and CDR2: SGHRS and YFSETQ. Trimming pared 4 bases from V and 0 bases from J, leaving 10 bases between. The CDR3 DNA is TGCGCCAGCAGCCCCGGCGGTTCTAACTATGGCTACACCTTC. It encodes CASSPGGSNYGYTF.

The chain is built from TRBV4-1 and TRBJ1-4, with 10 bases identical to TRBD1. Germline loops: CDR1 MGHRA, CDR2 YSYEKL. V shed 3 bases, J shed 7 bases, and the junction held 8 bases outside the gene matches. The CDR3 is 16 amino acids. The CDR3 bases are TGCGCCAGCAGCCATGGTCTGACAGGGGGCGGTGAAAAACTGTTTTTT. Translated: CASSHGLTGGGEKLFF.

The chain employs TRBV19 and TRBJ1-1; tentatively, D is TRBD1 (6 bases). Trimming left V 3 bases short and J 0 bases short, with 11 bases between. CDR1 LNHDA and CDR2 SQIVND come from the germline V gene (reference sequence). The CDR3 contains 15 residues. CDR3 in DNA: TGTGCCAGTAGTATTTCGACAGGTATGAACACTGAAGCTTTCTTT. Translated, it gives CASSISTGMNTEAFF.

Remarks on this clone: Other DNA sequences in this specimen translate into the identical CDR3. J is TRBJ1-3 and V is TRBV29-1, with D unclear. The germline gives CDR1 SQVTM, CDR2 ANQGSEA. V was clipped by 6 bases and J by 1 base, with 7 bases between them. CDR3 length equals 12 residues. The CDR3 here is CSVEDSGNTIYF. The DNA for the CDR3 is TGCAGCGTAGAGGATTCTGGAAACACCATATATTTT.

This sequence joins TRBV7-9 and TRBJ1-1; possible D gene TRBD1, 5 bases. Trimming took 1 base from V and 5 from J, leaving 23 bases between them. The CDR3 has 18 amino acids. CDR1 is SEHNR, CDR2 FQNEAQ, per germline (reference sequence). CDR3 residues: CASSLGGLTGKQGTEAFF. In nucleotides, the CDR3 is TGTGCCAGCAGCTTAGGGGGCCTCACAGGAAAGCAGGGAACTGAAGCTTTCTTT.

The CDR3 bases are TGCGCCAGCAGCCAGTCCACGGTAGCGGCCCAGGCGGATACGCAGTATTTT. It is translated as CASSQSTVAAQADTQYF. V gene TRBV4-1 combines with J gene TRBJ2-3; the D gene is possibly TRBD2 (6 bases). V was cut by 3 bases and J by 6 bases, with 22 bases left in between. Germline V gene sequence: CDR1 MGHRA, CDR2 YSYEKL. The CDR3 is 17 amino acids.

The gene calls are TRBV7-9 and TRBJ2-6, with a weak D call TRBD2 (5 bases). The CDR3 sequence is 19 residues long. Trimming left V 6 bases short and J 1 base short, with 22 bases between. CDR1 is SEHNR, CDR2 FQNEAQ, per germline (reference sequence). The CDR3 DNA reads TGTGCCAGCAGATTCCTCCGGGATACCCGTAGTTCTGGGGCCAACGTCCTGACTTTC. Protein product: CASRFLRDTRSSGANVLTF.

V gene TRBV19 combines with J gene TRBJ1-2; the D gene is possibly TRBD1 (6 bases). The CDR3 is made up of 14 amino acids. Germline CDR1 LNHDA, CDR2 SQIVND (reference sequence). The V gene lost 3 bases and the J gene lost 2 bases, with 10 bases spanning the gap. In nucleotides, the CDR3 is TGTGCCAGTAGTATCCCAGGGGAGAACTATGGCTACACCTTC. Translation gives CASSIPGENYGYTF. Based on the CDR3 plus reference TRBV19 and TRBJ1-2, the full variable domain is DGGITQSPKYLFRKEGQNVTLSCEQNLNHDAMYWYRQDPGQGLRLIYYSQIVNDFQKGDIAEGYSVSREKKESFPLTVTSAQKNPTAFYLCASSIPGENYGYTFGSGTRLTVV.

The chain is built from TRBV5-6 and TRBJ1-2; D is possibly TRBD1 (6 bases). V was pared by 1 base and J by 3 bases, with 10 bases between. Looked up from germline, CDR1 is SGHDT and CDR2 is YYEEEE. This CDR3 comprises 14 residues. In DNA form, the CDR3 reads TGTGCCAGCAGCTTGAACAGGGAGTACTATGGCTACACCTTC. Translating it yields CASSLNREYYGYTF. The full variable domain, completed using reference TRBV5-6 and TRBJ1-2, is DAGVTQSPTHLIKTRGQQVTLRCSPKSGHDTVSWYQQALGQGPQFIFQYYEEEERQRGNFPDRFSGHQFPNYSSELNVNALLLGDSALYLCASSLNREYYGYTFGSGTRLTVV.

This rearrangement joins TRBV27 to TRBJ2-1; TRBD2 aligns across 9 bases. The J segment lost 5 bases and the V segment lost 2 bases, leaving 13 bases of the junction unmatched. CDR1 and CDR2 from the germline V gene are MNHEY and SMNVEV (reference sequence). The CDR3 totals 18 residues. The CDR3 DNA reads TGTGCCAGCAGTTTACCTGCCGGGGAGCGGGAGGTAGACAATGAGCAGTTCTTC. As protein: CASSLPAGEREVDNEQFF.

The rearrangement links TRBV5-1 to TRBJ1-6; no reliable D call. Germline CDR1 SGHRS, CDR2 YFSETQ. Trimming removed 4 bases at V and 9 bases at J, with 14 bases between. The CDR3 contains 14 residues. CDR3 DNA: TGCGCCAGCAGCCCAGACGGGATGGGTTCACCCCTCCACTTT. Encoded protein: CASSPDGMGSPLHF.

The rearrangement joins TRBV6-1 to TRBJ1-2; perhaps TRBD1 as D (6 bases). Trimming pared 6 bases from V and 4 bases from J, leaving 12 bases between. This CDR3 comprises 13 residues. CDR1 and CDR2 (germline): MNHNS, SASEGT. The CDR3 region is CASSEQGTYGYTF. In DNA form, the CDR3 reads TGTGCCAGCAGCGAACAGGGAACCTATGGCTACACCTTC.

The chain joins TRBV18 to TRBJ1-2; TRBD1 might be the D (5 bases). Germline V gene data show CDR1 as KGHSH and CDR2 as LQKENI. Trimming left V 3 bases short and J 0 bases short, with 11 bases between. This CDR3 comprises 15 residues. CDR3 loop: CASSPGAAANYGYTF. CDR3 coding DNA: TGTGCCAGCTCACCTGGGGCAGCCGCTAACTATGGCTACACCTTC.

The chain combines TRBV2 with TRBJ1-2; tentative D call: TRBD1 (5 bases). The ends were cut back, 6 bases at V and 3 bases at J, with 8 bases in the middle. CDR1 is SNHLY, CDR2 FYNNEI, per germline. The CDR3 runs 12 residues. The CDR3 sequence is CASREQDYGYTF. CDR3 sequence (DNA): TGTGCCAGCAGGGAACAGGACTATGGCTACACCTTC. Combining the CDR3 with reference TRBV2 and TRBJ1-2 gives the whole variable domain EPEVTQTPSHQVTQMGQEVILRCVPISNHLYFYWYRQILGQKVEFLVSFYNNEISEKSEIFDDQFSVERPDGSNFTLKIRSTKLEDSAMYFCASREQDYGYTFGSGTRLTVV.

The V and J genes are TRBV7-9 and TRBJ2-1; the D gene is possibly TRBD2 (6 bases). Germline CDR1 SEHNR, CDR2 FQNEAQ (reference sequence). V lost 5 bases and J lost 7, with 24 bases in between. CDR3 size: 17 residues. The CDR3 region is CASSQPTGVGLLNEQFF. CDR3 DNA sequence: TGTGCCAGCAGCCAACCCACGGGGGTGGGACTTCTAAATGAGCAGTTCTTC.

Worth noting for this clone: The germline gene is not matched at one end of the junction; a read error may be the cause. The chain uses TRBV5-6 and TRBJ1-2; a weak D match, TRBD1 (5 bases). Germline V gene data show CDR1 as SGHDT and CDR2 as YYEEEE. The CDR3 consists of 15 residues. This CDR3 reads CASSFPREINNGYTF. CDR3 sequence (DNA): TGTGCCAGCAGCTTTCCCAGGGAAATTAACAATGGCTACACCTTC.

The chain has TRBV29-1 and TRBJ2-1; D is uncertain. V lost 5 bases to trimming and J lost 5 bases, with 16 bases between them. Looked up from germline, CDR1 is SQVTM and CDR2 is ANQGSEA. The CDR3 is made up of 14 amino acids. This chain's CDR3 is CSVTPRLSHNEQFF. The CDR3, as DNA: TGCAGCGTTACACCGAGGCTGAGCCACAATGAGCAGTTCTTC.

The chain links TRBV29-1 to TRBJ2-7, with 11 bases matching TRBD2. The CDR3 runs 14 residues. The V gene end was trimmed by 6 bases and the J gene end by 6 bases; junction bases not matched to a gene: 10. Looked up from germline, CDR1 is SQVTM and CDR2 is ANQGSEA. CDR3 DNA: TGCAGCGTCGAAACTAGCGGGAGTCGGACCGAGCAGTACTTC. Translated: CSVETSGSRTEQYF.

This sequence joins TRBV7-9 and TRBJ2-7; D is unresolved. Germline V gene data show CDR1 as SEHNR and CDR2 as FQNEAQ (reference sequence). Deletions cut 7 bases from V and 3 bases from J, with 10 bases between. This CDR3 has 12 amino acids. Here the CDR3 reads CASNSQDYEQYF. The CDR3 bases are TGTGCCAGCAACAGCCAGGACTACGAGCAGTACTTC.

This sequence joins TRBV6-5 and TRBJ1-2; 8 nucleotides match TRBD1. The CDR3 contains 12 residues. Germline loops: CDR1 MNHEY, CDR2 SVGAGI. The J segment lost 2 bases and the V segment lost 10 bases, leaving 3 bases of the junction unmatched. CDR3: CATRTGNYGYTF. The CDR3 nucleotides read TGTGCCACCCGGACAGGGAACTATGGCTACACCTTC.

The chain joins TRBV30 to TRBJ1-1, with TRBD1 identical over 7 bases. Germline loops: CDR1 GTSNPN, CDR2 SVGIG (reference sequence). This CDR3 region has 11 residues. V lost 6 bases, J lost 9 bases, and 7 bases stayed unmatched. The CDR3 DNA sequence: TGTGCCTGTACCCAACAGGGGCAAGCTTTCTTT. Translated: CACTQQGQAFF.

The chain carries TRBV6-5 and TRBJ2-7, with 7 bases fitting TRBD1. CDR1 and CDR2 (germline): MNHEY, SVGAGI. CDR3 size: 14 residues. With V trimmed by 6 bases and J by 0 bases, 5 bases remained unmatched. In DNA form, the CDR3 reads TGTGCCAGCAGCCTGACAGGGAGCTCCTACGAGCAGTACTTC. Translated, it gives CASSLTGSSYEQYF.

The CDR3 bases are TGTGCCAGCTCACTCTACCCGACAGGATTCTACGAGCAGTACTTC. This sequence encodes CASSLYPTGFYEQYF. The V and J genes are TRBV18 and TRBJ2-7; TRBD1 is a possible D gene (6 bases). CDR3 length: 15 amino acids. Germline CDR1 and CDR2: KGHSH and LQKENI. The V end lost 4 bases, the J end lost 3 bases, and 16 bases lay between the germline ends.

V usage is TRBV10-3 and J usage is TRBJ1-1, with a possible D match to TRBD1 (5 bases). The germline V gene encodes CDR1 ENHRY and CDR2 SYGVKD. The CDR3 is made up of 15 amino acids. V was pared by 0 bases and J by 7 bases, with 15 bases between. CDR3 bases: TGTGCCATCAGTGAGTCTCATATGGCGGGGGATGAAGCTTTCTTT. This gives the protein CAISESHMAGDEAFF.

This chain links TRBV4-1 with TRBJ1-2; no firm D call. The CDR3 is 14 amino acids. The ends were cut back, 7 bases at V and 0 bases at J, with 12 bases in the middle. Germline CDR1 is MGHRA and CDR2 is YSYEKL. The CDR3 region is CASTTLITNYGYTF. CDR3 bases: TGCGCCAGCACCACCCTAATTACTAACTATGGCTACACCTTC.

V usage is TRBV7-9 and J usage is TRBJ1-5; D ambiguous. Per the germline V gene, CDR1 is SEHNR and CDR2 is FQNEAQ (reference sequence). The ends were cut back, 5 bases at V and 5 bases at J, with 19 bases in the middle. CDR3 size: 16 residues. The CDR3 protein is CASSPWESRDDQPQHF. The CDR3 DNA follows: TGTGCCAGCAGCCCCTGGGAAAGTCGGGATGATCAGCCCCAGCATTTT.